This T cell receptor (beta chain) came from a study of siplizumab effects on memory and regulatory T cells. Study observations and caveats: In unstimulated cells, naive T cells appeared more diverse than memory T cells and seemed major alloresponse contributors. Mappable alloreactive CD4+ clones averaged 68.8% Treg-derived with siplizumab versus 26.9% in controls.

Only in-frame clones appear in the TCRdb table, and some are missing; sequencing was by immunoSEQ multiplex PCR. The sample carries approximately 110,000 clones, approximately 90% recorded once. There are 17 residues in the CDR3. Trimming left V 4 bases short and J 0 bases short, with 18 bases between. Germline CDR1 and CDR2: SGHVS and FNYEAQ. Points on this clone: Its target is unknown.

The specimen was Tregs sorted from blood. The TCR originated in a human donor in good health. The rearrangement links TRBV7-6 to TRBJ2-5, with no clear D. Written as DNA, the CDR3 is TGTGCCAGCAGCTCCCCCTGGAAACAGCCGCACCAAGAGACCCAGTACTTC. Translation gives CASSSPWKQPHQETQYF.